Below, 28 T cell receptor beta chains from the same sample are listed, as sequenced in a study of neoadjuvant anti-PD-1 for oral cavity cancer. Assay used: immunoSEQ multiplex PCR; TCRdb lists only in-frame clones, some missing. The table has almost 7,000 clones, 60% to 80% seen once. The sequenced sample was PBMCs, obtained before nivolumab (anti-PD-1) treatment. The receptors derive from a person aged 40 to 85 with oral cavity squamous cell carcinoma.

The chain is built from TRBV19 and TRBJ1-2, with TRBD1 matching 9 bases. Germline trimming cut 4 bases from V and 3 bases from J; bases unmatched to any gene: 6. CDR3 size: 15 residues. Germline values: CDR1 LNHDA, CDR2 SQIVND (reference sequence). CDR3 region: CASSTSTGGHYGYTF. In DNA form, the CDR3 reads TGTGCCAGTAGTACCTCGACAGGGGGTCACTATGGCTACACCTTC. The full variable domain, in which reference TRBV19 and TRBJ1-2 provide the parts outside the CDR3, is DGGITQSPKYLFRKEGQNVTLSCEQNLNHDAMYWYRQDPGQGLRLIYYSQIVNDFQKGDIAEGYSVSREKKESFPLTVTSAQKNPTAFYLCASSTSTGGHYGYTFGSGTRLTVV.

This clone showed up just once. This sequence joins TRBV29-1 and TRBJ2-2; 10 bases map to TRBD1. This CDR3 spans 17 amino acids. The trim removed 4 bases at V and 0 bases at J, leaving 8 bases unmatched. The V gene's germline CDR1 is SQVTM and CDR2 ANQGSEA. The CDR3 bases are TGCAGCGTTGGGGGGGACAGGGGAATTTCGAACACCGGGGAGCTGTTTTTT. This codes for CSVGGDRGISNTGELFF.

Only one count was recorded for this clone. V is TRBV7-6 and J is TRBJ2-3; no reliable D call. The CDR3 runs to 14 residues. The ends were cut back, 2 bases at V and 5 bases at J, with 11 bases in the middle. Looked up from germline, CDR1 is SGHVS and CDR2 is FNYEAQ. Written as DNA, the CDR3 is TGTGCCAGCAGCTTAATCCGGCTTGGAGATACGCAGTATTTT. This gives the protein CASSLIRLGDTQYF.

CDR3 region: CASSQDHSNYEQYF. The CDR3 DNA follows: TGCGCCAGCAGCCAAGATCACAGCAACTACGAGCAGTACTTC. The chain has TRBV4-1 and TRBJ2-7; D is uncertain. Germline loops: CDR1 MGHRA, CDR2 YSYEKL. This CDR3 is built from 14 residues. The germline V and J ends were trimmed by 0 bases and 3 bases, with 9 bases remaining between them.

The CDR3, as DNA: TGTGCCAGCAGCCCCGGGACAGGACCCTATGAACGATTGGGCTACACCTTC. Its translation is CASSPGTGPYERLGYTF. The rearrangement links TRBV7-3 to TRBJ1-2, with 8 bases matching TRBD1. This CDR3 is built from 17 residues. V dropped 5 bases and J dropped 8; count of bases not matched to a gene: 19. Germline CDR1 SGHTA, CDR2 FQGTGA.

The chain couples TRBV9 to TRBJ1-4, with a tentative D call TRBD1 (6 bases). Trimming removed 4 bases from V and 0 bases from J, with 10 bases in between. This CDR3 is 15 amino acids long. In germline, CDR1 is SGDLS, CDR2 YYNGEE. CDR3 DNA: TGTGCCAGCAGCTCCAGGGGTACAACTAATGAAAAACTGTTTTTT. It is translated as CASSSRGTTNEKLFF.

This clone showed up just once. Here the CDR3 reads CASSLAFSSPLHF. CDR3 in DNA: TGTGCCAGCAGCTTAGCTTTTAGTTCACCCCTCCACTTT. The chain carries TRBV11-2 and TRBJ1-6; D is ambiguous. V was trimmed by 1 base and J by 9 bases, leaving 7 bases between them. CDR3 size: 13 residues. Germline CDR1 and CDR2: SGHAT and FQNNGV.

The gene calls are TRBV28 and TRBJ1-2, with D unclear. From germline, CDR1 is MDHEN and CDR2 SYDVKM. The ends were cut back, 1 base at V and 2 bases at J, with 2 bases in the middle. The CDR3 is 12 amino acids. The CDR3 protein is CASSLSNYGYTF. The CDR3 bases are TGTGCCAGCAGTTTATCAAACTATGGCTACACCTTC.

The V call is TRBV5-4, the J call TRBJ1-4, with 8 bases lining up with TRBD1. V shed 4 bases, J shed 6 bases, and the junction held 8 bases outside the gene matches. CDR1 is SGHNT, CDR2 YYREEE, per germline (reference sequence). The CDR3 length is 15 residues. The CDR3 DNA reads TGTGCCAGCAGCGCCCAGACAGGGGAAGATGAAAAACTGTTTTTT. It encodes CASSAQTGEDEKLFF.

The rearrangement links TRBV4-3 to TRBJ2-7; 8 bases agree with TRBD1. CDR1 is LGHNA and CDR2 is YSLEER in the germline V gene. The CDR3 is 15 residues long. The junction had 2 bases not matched to a gene; V was cut back by 0 bases and J by 1 base. The CDR3: CASSQDWTGSYEQYF. The CDR3 DNA sequence: TGCGCCAGCAGCCAAGATTGGACAGGGTCCTACGAGCAGTACTTC.

The CDR3 sequence: CSVEDQGRGRNTIYF. The CDR3 DNA reads as TGCAGCGTTGAAGATCAGGGCAGGGGCCGAAACACCATATATTTT. V gene TRBV29-1 combines with J gene TRBJ1-3; D perhaps matches TRBD1 (6 bases). Germline CDR1 and CDR2: SQVTM and ANQGSEA. Deletions cut 0 bases from V and 5 bases from J, with 14 bases between. The CDR3 covers 15 residues. The variable domain in full, completed from reference TRBV29-1 and TRBJ1-3, reads SAVISQKPSRDICQRGTSLTIQCQVDSQVTMMFWYRQQPGQSLTLIATANQGSEATYESGFVIDKFPISRPNLTFSTLTVSNMSPEDSSIYLCSVEDQGRGRNTIYFGEGSWLTVV.

This chain uses TRBV6-6 with TRBJ1-5; maybe TRBD1 (5 bases). Trimming pared 6 bases from V and 5 bases from J, leaving 11 bases between. Germline assignment: CDR1 MNHNY and CDR2 SVGAGI (reference sequence). CDR3 length: 13 residues. The CDR3 loop is CASRSQGYQPQHF. The DNA for the CDR3 is TGTGCCAGCAGATCCCAGGGTTATCAGCCCCAGCATTTT.

This clone was detected only a few times. The chain couples TRBV29-1 to TRBJ2-3; 9 nucleotides line up with TRBD2. The CDR3 is 14 amino acids. Germline values: CDR1 SQVTM, CDR2 ANQGSEA. With V trimmed by 3 bases and J by 3 bases, 4 bases remained unmatched. CDR3 sequence (DNA): TGCAGCGTTGATGGCGGGGGGGTAACAGATACGCAGTATTTT. It yields the protein CSVDGGGVTDTQYF.

The chain is built from TRBV7-2 and TRBJ1-6; 10 positions match TRBD1. Germline-derived CDR1 and CDR2 are SGHTA and FQGNSA. The junction had 3 bases not matched to a gene; V was cut back by 0 bases and J by 7 bases. The CDR3 runs to 16 residues. The CDR3 region has the DNA TGTGCCAGCAGCTTAGCGGGACAGGGGAGAAATTCACCCCTCCACTTT. Protein product: CASSLAGQGRNSPLHF.

The chain has TRBV2 and TRBJ1-5; 8 bases align to TRBD1. V shed 7 bases, J shed 9 bases, and the junction held 11 bases outside the gene matches. The germline CDR1 and CDR2 sequences are SNHLY and FYNNEI. The CDR3 runs 14 residues. The CDR3 protein is CASKGRDRSWPQHF. CDR3 in DNA: TGTGCCAGCAAGGGGAGGGACAGGTCGTGGCCCCAGCATTTT. Drawing the rest from reference TRBV2 and TRBJ1-5, the complete variable domain is EPEVTQTPSHQVTQMGQEVILRCVPISNHLYFYWYRQILGQKVEFLVSFYNNEISEKSEIFDDQFSVERPDGSNFTLKIRSTKLEDSAMYFCASKGRDRSWPQHFGDGTRLSIL.

The chain's CDR3 is CASRDRGYMNTEAFF. The CDR3 region has the DNA TGTGCCAGCCGAGACAGGGGTTACATGAACACTGAAGCTTTCTTT. The chain is built from TRBV19 and TRBJ1-1, with 8 positions matching TRBD1. This CDR3 has 15 amino acids. Losses at the gene ends were 9 bases for V and 0 bases for J; bases not matched to a gene: 9. Germline CDR1 LNHDA, CDR2 SQIVND (reference sequence).

The chain links TRBV12-5 to TRBJ1-1, with D hard to call. This CDR3 has 13 residues. Germline V gene data show CDR1 as LGHNT and CDR2 as FRNRAP. Trimming took off 1 base at V and 1 base at J, with 4 bases between the two ends. CDR3 in amino acids: CASGLETNTEAFF. DNA of the CDR3: TGTGCTAGTGGTTTGGAGACGAACACTGAAGCTTTCTTT.

The chain links TRBV11-2 to TRBJ1-3; D is undetermined. CDR3 length: 14 amino acids. The ends were cut back, 1 base at V and 7 bases at J, with 11 bases in the middle. From germline, CDR1 is SGHAT and CDR2 FQNNGV. In DNA form, the CDR3 reads TGTGCCAGCAGCTTAGTCCCATCGGGGAACACCATATATTTT. Translation: CASSLVPSGNTIYF.

V gene TRBV6-5 combines with J gene TRBJ1-2, with D perhaps matching TRBD1 (5 bases). Germline CDR1 and CDR2: MNHEY and SVGAGI. CDR3 length: 16 residues. Trimming left V 4 bases short and J 2 bases short, with 17 bases between. CDR3 loop: CASSFLAGPQNYGYTF. DNA for the CDR3: TGTGCCAGCAGTTTCTTAGCAGGGCCTCAAAACTATGGCTACACCTTC.

The rearrangement links TRBV19 to TRBJ2-1, with no clear D. The germline V gene encodes CDR1 LNHDA and CDR2 SQIVND (reference sequence). This CDR3 comprises 15 residues. The ends were cut back, 0 bases at V and 0 bases at J, with 6 bases in the middle. CDR3 sequence reads: CASSIEASSYNEQFF. The CDR3 bases are TGTGCCAGTAGTATAGAGGCGAGCTCCTACAATGAGCAGTTCTTC.

The chain links TRBV10-3 to TRBJ1-2; no clear D. Germline assignment: CDR1 ENHRY and CDR2 SYGVKD. CDR3 length: 13 residues. Trimming pared 0 bases from V and 7 bases from J, leaving 9 bases between. The CDR3 DNA follows: TGTGCCATCAGTGAGTCGAAAGGGTTTGGCTACACCTTC. Translation: CAISESKGFGYTF.

The CDR3 DNA reads TGTGCCAGCAGCTTGACCGGGACAGGGGGAACTAATGAAAAACTGTTTTTT. Translating it yields CASSLTGTGGTNEKLFF. The J gene is TRBJ1-4, the V gene TRBV5-6; TRBD1 matches at 11 bases. Germline loops: CDR1 SGHDT, CDR2 YYEEEE. Trimming removed 1 base from V and 1 base from J; junction bases left unmatched: 3. The CDR3 spans 17 residues.

The chain recombines TRBV5-1 with TRBJ1-2; 9 bases match TRBD1. CDR1 and CDR2 from the germline V gene are SGHRS and YFSETQ. The ends lost 4 bases at V and 8 bases at J; junction bases unmatched: 9. The CDR3 spans 14 residues. CDR3 in DNA: TGCGCCAGCAGCGCGGGACAGGGCCCCTCGGGCTACACCTTC. Translated: CASSAGQGPSGYTF.

The gene calls are TRBV11-2 and TRBJ2-1; 10 bases agree with TRBD2. The V gene's germline CDR1 is SGHAT and CDR2 FQNNGV. The CDR3 runs 17 residues. Losses at the gene ends were 0 bases for V and 6 bases for J; bases not matched to a gene: 8. CDR3 residues: CASSLDPTRLAGNEQFF. CDR3 coding DNA: TGTGCCAGCAGCTTAGATCCTACTCGACTAGCGGGCAATGAGCAGTTCTTC.

J is TRBJ2-5 and V is TRBV7-9; TRBD1 matches 11 bases. With 4 bases clipped from V and 3 bases from J, the junction kept 13 bases outside the gene matches. The CDR3 is made up of 18 amino acids. CDR1 and CDR2 from the germline V gene are SEHNR and FQNEAQ (reference sequence). The CDR3 is CASSSRTGGNRAEETQYF. CDR3 DNA sequence: TGTGCCAGCAGCTCCCGGACAGGGGGCAACAGGGCGGAAGAGACCCAGTACTTC.

The J gene is TRBJ2-1, the V gene TRBV4-3, with 15 bases lining up with TRBD2. Trimming cost V 0 bases and J 5 bases; bases outside gene matches: 8. The CDR3 contains 19 residues. Germline lookup yields CDR1 LGHNA and CDR2 YSLEER. The CDR3: CASSQEVPGLAGGHNEQFF. The CDR3 region has the DNA TGCGCCAGCAGCCAAGAAGTCCCGGGACTAGCGGGGGGCCACAATGAGCAGTTCTTC.

V usage is TRBV7-2 and J usage is TRBJ1-3; TRBD1 matches at 7 bases. CDR1 SGHTA and CDR2 FQGNSA come from the germline V gene. The trim removed 5 bases at V and 7 bases at J, leaving 5 bases unmatched. There are 13 residues in the CDR3. CDR3 DNA sequence: TGTGCCAGCAGCCTGACAGGGTGGAACACCATATATTTT. Protein: CASSLTGWNTIYF.

The rearrangement links TRBV7-9 to TRBJ1-5; D is undetermined. V was trimmed by 3 bases and J by 2 bases, leaving 11 bases between them. Germline loops: CDR1 SEHNR, CDR2 FQNEAQ (reference sequence). The CDR3 runs to 15 residues. CDR3 in DNA: TGTGCCAGCAGCTTCGGTACAGCCGGCAATCAGCCCCAGCATTTT. Protein: CASSFGTAGNQPQHF.